This TCR beta chain was sequenced during a study of cytomegalovirus exposure and HLA in healthy donors. General observations from the study: Specificity for CMV antigens was confirmed in vitro for a few of the CMV-associated chains.

Turning to this clone: What it binds is not known.

Vbeta (60) and Jbeta (13) primers were used in the PCR. The protocol was immunoSEQ multiplex PCR, while the TCRdb copy is restricted to in-frame clones and leaves out a portion. The data show under 200,000 clones, approximately 80% seen once. CDR3 length: 11 residues. The germline V gene encodes CDR1 MDHEN and CDR2 SYDVKM. With 4 bases removed from V and 10 bases from J, the gap between germline ends came to 8 bases. The chain has TRBV28 and TRBJ2-1; no clear D. The sample was PBMCs. This receptor was obtained from a male donor in good health and CMV-seropositive. Written as DNA, the CDR3 is TGTGCCAGCAGTTCGCCTAGAGAGCAGTTCTTC. Its translation is CASSSPREQFF.